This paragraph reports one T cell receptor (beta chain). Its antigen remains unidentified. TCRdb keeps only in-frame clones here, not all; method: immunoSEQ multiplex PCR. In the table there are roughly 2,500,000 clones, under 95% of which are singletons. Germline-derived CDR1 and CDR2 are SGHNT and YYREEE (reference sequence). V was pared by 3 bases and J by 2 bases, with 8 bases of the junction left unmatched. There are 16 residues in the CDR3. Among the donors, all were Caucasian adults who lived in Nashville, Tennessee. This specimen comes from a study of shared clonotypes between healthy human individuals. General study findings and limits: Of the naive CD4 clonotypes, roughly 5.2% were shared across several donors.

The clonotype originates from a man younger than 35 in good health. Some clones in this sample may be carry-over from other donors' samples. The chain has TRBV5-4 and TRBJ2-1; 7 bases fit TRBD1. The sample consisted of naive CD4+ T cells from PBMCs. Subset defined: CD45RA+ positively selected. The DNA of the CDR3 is TGTGCCAGCAGCTCCCCTCCGGGACAGCCCTACAATGAGCAGTTCTTC. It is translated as CASSSPPGQPYNEQFF.